The source of this TCR beta chain is a study of blood T cell repertoires in COVID-19. Study in general: T cells, B-cell-depleted T cells, or PBMCs provided the cDNA or gDNA that served as material.

CDR1 is MNHEY and CDR2 is SMNVEV in the germline V gene (reference sequence). V lost 5 bases and J lost 2, with 16 bases in between. The CDR3 extends over 16 amino acids. Profiling relied on immunoSEQ multiplex PCR, and the TCRdb table lists in-frame clones only, not all of them. The sample records some 150,000 clones, about 86% being singletons. The specimen sequenced was peripheral blood. The sequence was obtained from a woman aged 55-70 years with acute or convalescent COVID-19. V gene TRBV27 combines with J gene TRBJ1-5; the D gene is possibly TRBD1 (5 bases). The CDR3 sequence is CASSTRIGQGNQPQHF. The CDR3, as DNA: TGTGCCAGCAGTACAAGAATCGGACAAGGCAATCAGCCCCAGCATTTT.